This TCR beta chain originates from a study of Graves' ophthalmopathy and Graves' hyperthyroidism. Study as a whole: Stable hyperthyroidism was defined by absence of ophthalmopathy within 18 months of follow-up.

In regard to this clonotype: The antigen is unknown.

This CDR3 has 12 amino acids. The germline V gene has CDR1 SQVTM and CDR2 ANQGSEA. V lost 8 bases and J lost 4; bases outside the gene matches: 7. Scientists amplified the TCR beta CDR3 regions from RNA transcripts. Amplification began with first-round RT-PCR using HTBI primers, then second-round multiplex PCR was performed. TCRdb independently ran MiXCR on the multiplex PCR reads; one entry per CDR3 protein. The repertoire has 450,000 to 600,000 distinct CDR3 sequences, under 40% of them found once; the top ten carry roughly 4%. Overall study findings and caveats: Thyroid clonotypes that were expanded above 0.001 frequency mostly also appeared in blood. In predicting ophthalmopathy progression, the model reached approximately 70% sensitivity and about 73% specificity.

The receptor was derived from an adult man with Graves' hyperthyroidism. The chain is built from TRBV29-1 and TRBJ1-2; 7 bases line up with TRBD1. Material: peripheral blood or thyroid tissue (not recorded which). In DNA, the CDR3 is TGCAGCCAATCGGGACAGTCCTATGGCTACACCTTC. Translating gives CSQSGQSYGYTF.